This entry lists 14 T cell receptor beta chains sequenced from one sample in a study of T cell repertoires in cytomegalovirus infection. Each CDR3 protein gets one entry after TCRdb re-called the reads with MiXCR. Here the sample spans roughly 49,000 distinct CDR3 sequences, about a fifth being singletons. These receptors lack a known antigen. This specimen consisted of CD8+ T cells from cultured PBMCs, obtained from culture after CMV antigen stimulation. Receptor source: a human donor in good health (CMV status not recorded). Some clones in this sample may be carry-over from other donors' samples.

The chain couples TRBV7-2 to TRBJ2-3; 7 nucleotides line up with TRBD1. The germline V gene has CDR1 SGHTA and CDR2 FQGNSA. Trimming at V came to 2 bases and at J to 0 bases, leaving 5 bases not matched to a gene. There are 16 residues in the CDR3. DNA of the CDR3: TGTGCCAGCAGCTTAAGGGACAGCCCTAGCACAGATACGCAGTATTTT. Protein product: CASSLRDSPSTDTQYF.

This chain joins TRBV7-8 and TRBJ1-3; a possible D gene is TRBD1 (6 bases). The CDR3 sequence is 15 residues long. Trimming pared 5 bases from V and 2 bases from J, leaving 13 bases between. CDR1 and CDR2 from the germline V gene are SGHVS and FQNEAQ. The CDR3 loop reads CASSPAGVTGNTIYF. Here the CDR3 DNA reads TGTGCCAGCAGCCCAGCAGGGGTCACTGGAAACACCATATATTTT.

CDR3 nucleotides: TGTGCCAGCAGTTACTCAGGCAGGCACTCCTACAATGAGCAGTTCTTC. Amino acid sequence: CASSYSGRHSYNEQFF. V is TRBV6-5 and J is TRBJ2-1, with D uncertain. V gave up 0 bases and J gave up 0 bases, with 9 bases separating them. Per germline, CDR1 MNHEY and CDR2 SVGAGI. The CDR3 is 16 amino acids.

This clonotype has just a few counts. The rearrangement uses TRBV24-1 and TRBJ1-1; 7 bases agree with TRBD1. The CDR3 runs 17 residues. V trimming: 3 bases; J trimming: 0 bases; junction bases outside the gene matches: 9. Germline values: CDR1 KGHDR, CDR2 SFDVKD. The CDR3 region is CATSDGDGGTVNTEAFF. CDR3 nucleotide sequence: TGTGCCACCAGTGATGGAGATGGAGGGACAGTGAACACTGAAGCTTTCTTT.

This clonotype was recorded many times. This sequence joins TRBV7-8 and TRBJ2-7, with 8 bases identical to TRBD1. The V segment lost 0 bases and the J segment 4 bases; nucleotides outside the gene matches: 5. Germline lookup yields CDR1 SGHVS and CDR2 FQNEAQ. CDR3 length: 15 amino acids. The CDR3 bases are TGTGCCAGCAGCTTAGCTTGGACAGGGTTGTACGAGCAGTACTTC. Its translation: CASSLAWTGLYEQYF. Together with reference TRBV7-8 and TRBJ2-7, the CDR3 gives the full variable domain: GAGVSQSPRYKVAKRGQDVALRCDPISGHVSLFWYQQALGQGPEFLTYFQNEAQLDKSGLPSDRFFAERPEGSVSTLKIQRTQQEDSAVYLCASSLAWTGLYEQYFGPGTRLTVT.

The V gene is TRBV12-3 or TRBV12-4, the J gene TRBJ1-6; D gene uncertain. The CDR3 covers 15 residues. The ends were cut back, 2 bases at V and 4 bases at J, with 9 bases in the middle. The CDR3 DNA reads TGTGCCAGCAGTTTACCCAGGTCGTATAATTCACCCCTCCACTTT. It translates to CASSLPRSYNSPLHF.

This clonotype was detected only a few times. At one end, the junction sequence differs from germline, possibly due to a read error. This chain joins TRBV14 and TRBJ2-1, with 12 bases fitting TRBD2. The V gene's germline CDR1 is SGHDN and CDR2 FVKESK. The CDR3 sequence is 22 residues long. The CDR3 spells CASNQGWGRLAGDPSSYNEQFF. The CDR3 region has the DNA TGTGCCAGCAACCAAGGGTGGGGGAGACTAGCGGGAGACCCTAGCTCCTACAATGAGCAGTTCTTC.

Only a few counts were recorded for this clonotype. The rearrangement uses TRBV7-2 and TRBJ1-2; D is unresolved. CDR3 length: 15 residues. V was clipped by 5 bases and J by 1 base, with 14 bases between them. Germline CDR1 SGHTA, CDR2 FQGNSA. Written as DNA, the CDR3 is TGTGCCAGCAGCCTCGGACGGGCCCTTAACTATGGCTACACCTTC. Translating gives CASSLGRALNYGYTF.

This clonotype showed up just a few times. The J gene is TRBJ2-1, the V gene TRBV6-4; D might be TRBD2 (7 bases). The germline V gene encodes CDR1 MRHNA and CDR2 SNTAGT. The CDR3 runs to 16 residues. Trimming removed 3 bases from V and 8 bases from J, with 20 bases in between. The CDR3 sequence is CASSDRGGGRFHEQFF. The CDR3 DNA reads TGTGCCAGCAGTGATCGAGGGGGGGGCCGTTTCCATGAGCAGTTCTTC.

This clonotype occurred a few times. The chain is built from TRBV10-3 and TRBJ1-3, with D tentatively TRBD1 (6 bases). Germline CDR1 is ENHRY and CDR2 is SYGVKD. Trimming cost V 2 bases and J 0 bases, with 14 bases left between them. The CDR3 covers 17 residues. The CDR3 sequence is CAISEPTGPLSGNTIYF. The DNA of the CDR3 is TGTGCCATCAGTGAGCCCACAGGGCCTCTCTCTGGAAACACCATATATTTT.

The rearrangement links TRBV7-9 to TRBJ2-1, with D possibly TRBD2 on 6 matching bases. Trimming shortened V by 3 bases and J by 2 bases, and 11 bases separated the two germline ends. The CDR3 is 15 amino acids. Germline V gene lookup returns CDR1 SEHNR and CDR2 FQNEAQ (reference sequence). As DNA, the CDR3 is TGTGCCAGCAGCTTTAGCGGAACAACCTACAATGAGCAGTTCTTC. Translating gives CASSFSGTTYNEQFF.

This clonotype showed up just a few times. V usage is TRBV5-1 and J usage is TRBJ1-1; D not resolved. V lost 4 bases, J lost 5 bases, and 18 bases lay in between. The germline CDR1 and CDR2 sequences are SGHRS and YFSETQ. The CDR3 has 15 residues. Here the CDR3 reads CASSHPVGQWTEAFF. CDR3 nucleotide sequence: TGCGCCAGCAGCCACCCTGTTGGGCAGTGGACTGAAGCTTTCTTT.

The chain has TRBV7-2 and TRBJ2-2; tentatively, D is TRBD2 (6 bases). V shed 5 bases and J shed 1 base, with 11 bases lying between them. Germline CDR1 SGHTA, CDR2 FQGNSA. The CDR3 is 15 residues long. In nucleotides, the CDR3 is TGTGCCAGCAGCCGAGGTAGCGGGAACACCGGGGAGCTGTTTTTT. It specifies CASSRGSGNTGELFF.

CDR3 amino acids: CASSLGGQPNQPQHF. The CDR3, as DNA: TGTGCCAGCAGTTTAGGTGGCCAGCCCAATCAGCCCCAGCATTTT. This chain links TRBV12-3 or TRBV12-4 with TRBJ1-5; D gene unclear. The CDR3 is 15 amino acids. Trimming pared 1 base from V and 3 bases from J, leaving 10 bases between.